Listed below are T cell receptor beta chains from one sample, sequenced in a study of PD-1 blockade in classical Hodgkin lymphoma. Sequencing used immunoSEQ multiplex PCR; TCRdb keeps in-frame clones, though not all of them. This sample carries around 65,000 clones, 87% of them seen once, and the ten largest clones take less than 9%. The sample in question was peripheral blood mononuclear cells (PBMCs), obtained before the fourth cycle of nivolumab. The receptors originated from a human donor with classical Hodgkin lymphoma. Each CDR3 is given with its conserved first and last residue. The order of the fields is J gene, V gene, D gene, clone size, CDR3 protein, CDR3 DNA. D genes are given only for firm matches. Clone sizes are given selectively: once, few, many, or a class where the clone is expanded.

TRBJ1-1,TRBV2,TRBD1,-,CASREQGATMNTEAFF,TGTGCCAGCAGGGAACAGGGGGCTACCATGAACACTGAAGCTTTCTTT
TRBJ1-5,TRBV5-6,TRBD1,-,CASSQDRGQPQHF,TGTGCCAGCAGCCAGGACAGGGGACAGCCCCAGCATTTT
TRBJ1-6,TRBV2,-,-,CASSLTGSSYNSPLHF,TGTGCCAGCAGCTTGACCGGGAGCTCCTATAATTCACCCCTCCACTTT
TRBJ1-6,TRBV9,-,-,CASSPAEFAGATYNSPLHF,TGTGCCAGCAGCCCCGCCGAGTTTGCGGGGGCCACCTATAATTCACCCCTCCACTTT
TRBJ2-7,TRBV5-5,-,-,CASSLDVGNYEQYF,TGTGCCAGCAGCTTGGATGTGGGAAACTACGAGCAGTACTTC
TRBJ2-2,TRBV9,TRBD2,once,CASSPPGLAVVGELFF,TGTGCCAGCAGCCCACCGGGACTAGCGGTAGTCGGGGAGCTGTTTTTT
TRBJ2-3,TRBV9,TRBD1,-,CASSYSAGTVLEANTQYF,TGTGCCAGCAGCTACTCCGCCGGGACAGTCCTAGAAGCAAATACGCAGTATTTT
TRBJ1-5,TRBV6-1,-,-,CASSELRRAGRQPQHF,TGTGCCAGCAGTGAATTGCGCAGGGCTGGCCGTCAGCCCCAGCATTTT
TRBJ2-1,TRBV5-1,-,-,CASNWGVSNEQFF,TGCGCCAGCAACTGGGGGGTATCCAATGAGCAGTTCTTC
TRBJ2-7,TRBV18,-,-,CASSPDYEQYF,TGTGCCAGCTCCCCCGACTACGAGCAGTACTTC
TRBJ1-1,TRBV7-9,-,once,CASEKQYDTEAFF,TGTGCCAGCGAGAAACAGTACGACACTGAAGCTTTCTTT
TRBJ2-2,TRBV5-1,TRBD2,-,CASSLEIAGATGELFF,TGCGCCAGCAGCTTGGAAATAGCGGGGGCCACCGGGGAGCTGTTTTTT
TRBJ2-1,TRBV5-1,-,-,CASSLVGSPNEQFF,TGCGCCAGCAGCTTGGTGGGCAGTCCCAATGAGCAGTTCTTC
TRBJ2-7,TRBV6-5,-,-,CASSYSKLGSYEQYF,TGTGCCAGCAGTTACTCGAAGTTGGGTTCCTACGAGCAGTACTTC
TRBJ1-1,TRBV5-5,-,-,CASSLLVNTEAFF,TGTGCCAGCAGCCTTTTGGTGAACACTGAAGCTTTCTTT
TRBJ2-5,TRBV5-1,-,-,CASSLQETQYF,TGCGCCAGCAGCTTGCAAGAGACCCAGTACTTC
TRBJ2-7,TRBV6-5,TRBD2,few,CASSPTSGGYYEQYF,TGTGCCAGCAGCCCTACTAGCGGGGGCTACTACGAGCAGTACTTC
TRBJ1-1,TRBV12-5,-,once,CASGRNTEAFF,TGTGCTAGTGGGAGAAACACTGAAGCTTTCTTT
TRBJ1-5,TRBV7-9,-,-,CASSLLNSNQPQHF,TGTGCCAGCAGCTTACTTAATAGCAATCAGCCCCAGCATTTT
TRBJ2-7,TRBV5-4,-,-,CASSNRVLAGEQYF,TGTGCCAGCAGCAACCGGGTTTTGGCGGGCGAGCAGTACTTC
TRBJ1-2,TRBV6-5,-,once,CATFNYGYTF,TGTGCCACTTTCAACTATGGCTACACCTTC
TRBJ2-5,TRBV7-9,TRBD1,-,CASSTGDRVVETQYF,TGTGCCAGCAGCACGGGGGACAGGGTGGTGGAGACCCAGTACTTC
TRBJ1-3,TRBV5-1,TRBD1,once,CASSPTGTGNTIYF,TGCGCCAGCAGCCCGACAGGGACTGGAAACACCATATATTTT
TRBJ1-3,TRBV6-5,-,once,CASSPYSGNTIYF,TGTGCCAGCAGTCCTTACTCTGGAAACACCATATATTTT